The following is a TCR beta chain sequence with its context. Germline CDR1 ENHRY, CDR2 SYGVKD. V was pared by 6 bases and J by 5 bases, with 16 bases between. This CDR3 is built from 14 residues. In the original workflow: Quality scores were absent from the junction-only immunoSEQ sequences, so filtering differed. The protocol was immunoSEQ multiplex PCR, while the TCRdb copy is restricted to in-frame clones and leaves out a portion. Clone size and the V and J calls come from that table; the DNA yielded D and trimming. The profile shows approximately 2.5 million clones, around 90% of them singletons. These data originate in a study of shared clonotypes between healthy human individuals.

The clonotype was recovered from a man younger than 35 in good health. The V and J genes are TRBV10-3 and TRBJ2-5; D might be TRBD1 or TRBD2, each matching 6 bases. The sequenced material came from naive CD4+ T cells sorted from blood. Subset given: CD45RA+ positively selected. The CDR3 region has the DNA TGTGCCATCAGCCGGGACATCGCGGGGGAGACCCAGTACTTC. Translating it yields CAISRDIAGETQYF.